What follows are 13 T cell receptor beta chains derived from one specimen sequenced in a study of control samples from healthy donors and cancer patients. TCRdb's copy holds only in-frame clones and misses some; the assay was immunoSEQ multiplex PCR. The sample yields some 150,000 clones, 94% seen once. The material sequenced was blood. These receptor sequences come from a man aged 35 to 55 in good health.

The rearrangement uses TRBV5-4 and TRBJ1-6; 8 positions agree with TRBD1. Trimming took 4 bases from V and 8 from J; bases not matched to a gene: 5. Germline values: CDR1 SGHNT, CDR2 YYREEE (reference sequence). The CDR3 sequence is 14 residues long. CDR3 sequence: CASSPGGLDSPLHF. CDR3 nucleotides: TGTGCCAGCAGCCCAGGGGGCTTGGATTCACCCCTCCACTTT.

This chain uses TRBV18 with TRBJ2-1; TRBD2 is a possible D gene (5 bases). The length of the CDR3 is 15 residues. Germline V gives CDR1 KGHSH, CDR2 LQKENI. The V end was cut by 0 bases, the J end by 2 bases, with 8 bases between. In DNA, the CDR3 is TGTGCCAGCTCACCACCTAGCGTCGCCTACAATGAGCAGTTCTTC. This encodes CASSPPSVAYNEQFF.

The genes are TRBV7-9 and TRBJ1-1; D perhaps matches TRBD1 (5 bases). Germline CDR1 SEHNR, CDR2 FQNEAQ (reference sequence). V lost 2 bases to trimming and J lost 3 bases, with 13 bases between them. This CDR3 contains 15 residues. The CDR3 sequence is CASSLQGVGDTEAFF. As DNA, the CDR3 is TGTGCCAGCAGCTTACAGGGAGTAGGTGACACTGAAGCTTTCTTT. Drawing the rest from reference TRBV7-9 and TRBJ1-1, the complete variable domain is DTGVSQNPRHKITKRGQNVTFRCDPISEHNRLYWYRQTLGQGPEFLTYFQNEAQLEKSRLLSDRFSAERPKGSFSTLEIQRTEQGDSAMYLCASSLQGVGDTEAFFGQGTRLTVV.

The J gene is TRBJ2-1, the V gene TRBV3-1 (or the pseudogene TRBV3-2); tentative D call: TRBD1 (6 bases). V was shortened by 2 bases and J by 10 bases, with 18 bases between the two germline ends. This CDR3 spans 15 amino acids. CDR1 is LGHDT and CDR2 is YNNKEL in the germline V gene (reference sequence). This chain's CDR3 is CASSQRAGDGSEQFF. DNA for the CDR3: TGTGCCAGCAGCCAAAGGGCAGGGGATGGATCCGAGCAGTTCTTC.

On this clone itself: The sample contains more than one DNA sequence encoding this CDR3. The chain carries TRBV7-9 and TRBJ2-1; 11 bases align to TRBD1. Germline V CDR1 and CDR2: SEHNR, FQNEAQ (reference sequence). This CDR3 has 14 amino acids. The J segment lost 6 bases and the V segment lost 3 bases, leaving 1 base of the junction unmatched. CDR3 loop: CASSLGTGGNEQFF. For the CDR3, the DNA is TGTGCCAGCAGCTTGGGGACAGGGGGCAATGAGCAGTTCTTC.

The V and J genes are TRBV6-2 or TRBV6-3 and TRBJ2-3, with 12 bases identical to TRBD2. After removal of 2 bases from V and 1 base from J, the junction contained 10 bases not matched to a gene. The CDR3 spans 19 residues. CDR1 is MNHEY and CDR2 is SVGEGT in the germline V gene. The CDR3 DNA follows: TGTGCCAGCAGTTACACCATTAGGACTAGCGGGGACGGCACAGATACGCAGTATTTT. This encodes CASSYTIRTSGDGTDTQYF.

V usage is TRBV27 and J usage is TRBJ1-1; 7 bases are shared with TRBD1. CDR1 is MNHEY, CDR2 SMNVEV, per germline (reference sequence). The CDR3 sequence is 15 residues long. The trim removed 0 bases at V and 4 bases at J, leaving 5 bases unmatched. The CDR3 is CASSLSQGGVTEAFF. The CDR3 coding sequence is TGTGCCAGCAGTTTATCCCAGGGGGGCGTCACTGAAGCTTTCTTT.

The chain joins TRBV9 to TRBJ2-7; TRBD1 matches 8 bases. CDR1 is SGDLS, CDR2 YYNGEE, per germline. With V trimmed by 2 bases and J by 1 base, 2 bases remained unmatched. The CDR3 extends over 14 amino acids. CDR3 coding DNA: TGTGCCAGCAGCGTGACAGGGGTTTCCTACGAGCAGTACTTC. The encoded protein is CASSVTGVSYEQYF. The entire variable domain, with the rest obtained from reference TRBV9 and TRBJ2-7, is as follows: DSGVTQTPKHLITATGQRVTLRCSPRSGDLSVYWYQQSLDQGLQFLIQYYNGEERAKGNILERFSAQQFPDLHSELNLSSLELGDSALYFCASSVTGVSYEQYFGPGTRLTVT.

The chain links TRBV5-6 to TRBJ2-5; D remains unclear. The V end was cut by 3 bases, the J end by 1 base, with 4 bases between. The germline V gene encodes CDR1 SGHDT and CDR2 YYEEEE. The length of the CDR3 is 12 residues. CDR3 loop: CASSWPQETQYF. The CDR3 region has the DNA TGTGCCAGCAGCTGGCCCCAAGAGACCCAGTACTTC.

V usage is TRBV6-2 or TRBV6-3 and J usage is TRBJ1-1; the match to TRBD1 covers 8 bases. The CDR3 loop spans 14 amino acids. The ends lost 6 bases at V and 5 bases at J; junction bases unmatched: 8. Per germline, CDR1 MNHEY and CDR2 SVGEGT. The DNA of the CDR3 is TGTGCCAGCAGCTTAACAGGGGGTACTACTGAAGCTTTCTTT. This codes for CASSLTGGTTEAFF.

The rearrangement joins TRBV3-1 (or the pseudogene TRBV3-2) to TRBJ2-3, with D uncertain. Trimming stripped 4 bases from V and 0 bases from J, with 11 bases between. Germline CDR1 reads LGHDT; CDR2 reads YNNKEL (reference sequence). This CDR3 contains 15 residues. DNA of the CDR3: TGTGCCAGCAGCCTCTACGGACCTAGCACAGATACGCAGTATTTT. Its protein product is CASSLYGPSTDTQYF.

The chain couples TRBV2 to TRBJ2-1; D gene ambiguous. Trimming cost V 7 bases and J 6 bases, with 10 bases left between them. The CDR3 extends over 12 amino acids. Looked up from germline, CDR1 is SNHLY and CDR2 is FYNNEI. CDR3 bases: TGTGCCAGCACCCACCGGAGCAATGAGCAGTTCTTC. Translating gives CASTHRSNEQFF.

The CDR3 DNA sequence: TGTGCCAGCAGCTTAGCACCAAACACTGAAGCTTTCTTT. Translating gives CASSLAPNTEAFF. This chain connects TRBV7-2 to TRBJ1-1; no definite D call. The CDR3 sequence is 13 residues long. Germline V gene sequence: CDR1 SGHTA, CDR2 FQGNSA. Trimming cost V 0 bases and J 2 bases, with 4 bases left between them.